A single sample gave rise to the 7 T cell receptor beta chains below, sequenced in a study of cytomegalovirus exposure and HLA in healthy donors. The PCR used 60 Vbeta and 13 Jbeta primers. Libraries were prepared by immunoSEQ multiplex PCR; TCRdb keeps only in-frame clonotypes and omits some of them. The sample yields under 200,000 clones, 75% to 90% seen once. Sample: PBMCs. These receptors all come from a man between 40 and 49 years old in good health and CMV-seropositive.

CDR3 residues: CASSGTGYNQPQHF. In nucleotides, the CDR3 is TGTGCCAGCAGTGGGACAGGTTACAATCAGCCCCAGCATTTT. This chain joins TRBV25-1 and TRBJ1-5, with 7 nucleotides matching TRBD1. This CDR3 region has 14 residues. Germline CDR1 and CDR2: MGHDK and SYGVNS. V lost 4 bases, J lost 3 bases, and 3 bases stayed unmatched.

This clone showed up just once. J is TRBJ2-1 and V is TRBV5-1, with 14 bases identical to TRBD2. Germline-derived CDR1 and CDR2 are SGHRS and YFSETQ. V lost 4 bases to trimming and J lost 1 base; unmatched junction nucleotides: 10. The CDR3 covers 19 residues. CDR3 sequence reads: CASSTNPGLAGESYNEQFF. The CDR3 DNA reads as TGCGCCAGCAGCACGAACCCGGGACTAGCGGGGGAGTCCTACAATGAGCAGTTCTTC.

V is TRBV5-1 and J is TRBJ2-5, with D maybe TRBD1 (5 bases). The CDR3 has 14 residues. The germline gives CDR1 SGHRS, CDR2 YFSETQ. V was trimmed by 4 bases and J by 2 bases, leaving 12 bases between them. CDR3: CASSPSAGQETQYF. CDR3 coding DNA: TGCGCCAGCAGCCCCTCGGCAGGGCAAGAGACCCAGTACTTC.

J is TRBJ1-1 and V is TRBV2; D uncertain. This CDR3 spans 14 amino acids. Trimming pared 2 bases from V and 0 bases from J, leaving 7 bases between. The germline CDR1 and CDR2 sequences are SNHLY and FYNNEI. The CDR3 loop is CASSEIIVNTEAFF. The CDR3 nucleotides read TGTGCCAGCAGTGAAATAATAGTGAACACTGAAGCTTTCTTT.

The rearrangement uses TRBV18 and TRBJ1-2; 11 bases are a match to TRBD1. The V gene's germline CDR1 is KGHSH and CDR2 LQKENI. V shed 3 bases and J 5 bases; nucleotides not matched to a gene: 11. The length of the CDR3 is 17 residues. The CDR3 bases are TGTGCCAGCTCACCCAAAGCCGGACAGGGGGCTCAGTATGGCTACACCTTC. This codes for CASSPKAGQGAQYGYTF.

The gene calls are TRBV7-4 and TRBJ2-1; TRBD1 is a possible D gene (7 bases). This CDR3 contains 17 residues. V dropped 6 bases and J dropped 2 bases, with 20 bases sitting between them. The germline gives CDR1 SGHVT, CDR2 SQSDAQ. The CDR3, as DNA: TGTGCCAGCAGAACCCGGCAAGGCGGGACAGCCTACAATGAGCAGTTCTTC. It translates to CASRTRQGGTAYNEQFF.

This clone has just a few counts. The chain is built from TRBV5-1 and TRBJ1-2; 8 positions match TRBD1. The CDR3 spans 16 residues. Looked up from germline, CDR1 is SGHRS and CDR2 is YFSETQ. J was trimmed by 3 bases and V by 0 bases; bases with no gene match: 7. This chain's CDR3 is CASSLAQGAGDYGYTF. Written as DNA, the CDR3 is TGCGCCAGCAGCTTGGCCCAGGGGGCGGGAGACTATGGCTACACCTTC.